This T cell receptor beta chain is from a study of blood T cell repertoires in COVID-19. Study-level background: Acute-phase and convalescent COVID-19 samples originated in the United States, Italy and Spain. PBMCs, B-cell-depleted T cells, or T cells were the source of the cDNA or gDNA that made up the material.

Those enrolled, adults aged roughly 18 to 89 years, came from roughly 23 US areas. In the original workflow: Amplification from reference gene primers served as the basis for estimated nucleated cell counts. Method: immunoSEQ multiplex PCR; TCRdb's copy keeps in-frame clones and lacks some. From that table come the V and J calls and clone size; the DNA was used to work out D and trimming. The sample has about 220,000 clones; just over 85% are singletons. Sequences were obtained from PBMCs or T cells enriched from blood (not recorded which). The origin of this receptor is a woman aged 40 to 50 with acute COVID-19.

CDR3 in amino acids: CASSDEATLNNEQFF. CDR3 bases: TGTGCCAGCAGTGACGAGGCTACTCTTAACAATGAGCAGTTCTTC. The J gene is TRBJ2-1, the V gene TRBV2; D not resolved. Deletions cut 3 bases from V and 5 bases from J, with 14 bases between. The CDR3 is 15 residues long. Germline-derived CDR1 and CDR2 are SNHLY and FYNNEI.